Below, one T cell receptor beta chain is given with its context. Its antigen is not identified. The sample carries other DNA sequences with the same CDR3. The data stem from a study of cytomegalovirus exposure and HLA in healthy donors. Whole-study findings and limits: Judged likely to be a sequencing artifact was a cluster of highly shared sequence variants.

Germline V lookup: CDR1 SGHTA, CDR2 FQGNSA. The CDR3 length is 14 residues. The V end was cut by 0 bases, the J end by 3 bases, with 8 bases between. A multiplex PCR was run with 60 Vbeta primers and 13 Jbeta primers. Measured with immunoSEQ multiplex PCR; TCRdb has only the in-frame clones, and not every one. The data hold around 170,000 clones, with around 73% observed a single time. The receptor's source is a male donor in good health and CMV-seronegative. The rearrangement links TRBV7-2 to TRBJ2-5; D call uncertain. The sample taken for sequencing was PBMCs. The CDR3 region has the DNA TGTGCCAGCAGCTTAGCAGGCGGCAAAGAGACCCAGTACTTC. This sequence encodes CASSLAGGKETQYF.